A single sample is the source of the 32 T cell receptor beta chains below, sequenced in a study of blood T cell repertoires in COVID-19. Sequencing was performed with immunoSEQ multiplex PCR; in TCRdb, only in-frame clones are kept and a portion is missing. In the table there are a few hundred thousand clones, around 90% of which are singletons. Sequencing was performed on PBMCs or T cells enriched from blood (not recorded which). The origin of the receptors is a woman aged 50 to 65 who had recovered from COVID-19.

This chain connects TRBV11-3 to TRBJ2-7, with 7 positions matching TRBD1. V lost 2 bases and J lost 2; bases outside the gene matches: 9. The germline V gene has CDR1 SGHNT and CDR2 YENEEA. The CDR3 length is 16 residues. In nucleotides, the CDR3 is TGTGCCAGCAGCTTAACGATCGGGACAGTTACCTACGAGCAGTACTTC. It specifies CASSLTIGTVTYEQYF. Drawing the rest from reference TRBV11-3 and TRBJ2-7, the complete variable domain is EAGVVQSPRYKIIEKKQPVAFWCNPISGHNTLYWYLQNLGQGPELLIRYENEEAVDDSQLPKDRFSAERLKGVDSTLKIQPAELGDSAVYLCASSLTIGTVTYEQYFGPGTRLTVT.

The chain uses TRBV11-3 and TRBJ2-1; D unresolved. This CDR3 has 13 residues. CDR1 and CDR2 from the germline V gene are SGHNT and YENEEA. Trimming removed 2 bases at V and 7 bases at J, with 9 bases between. The CDR3 coding sequence is TGTGCCAGCAGCTTAATCAGTTCAAATGAGCAGTTCTTC. Its protein is CASSLISSNEQFF.

J is TRBJ2-7 and V is TRBV5-6, with 8 bases that match TRBD2. With 1 base clipped from V and 3 bases from J, the junction kept 12 bases outside the gene matches. CDR1 SGHDT and CDR2 YYEEEE come from the germline V gene. There are 17 residues in the CDR3. The DNA of the CDR3 is TGTGCCAGCAGCTTGCTGTTACTGAGCGGGAGAGTCTACGAGCAGTACTTC. It specifies CASSLLLLSGRVYEQYF.

This chain links TRBV27 with TRBJ1-1; 8 bases agree with TRBD1. Losses at the gene ends were 2 bases for V and 0 bases for J; bases not matched to a gene: 2. Germline CDR1 and CDR2: MNHEY and SMNVEV (reference sequence). This CDR3 is built from 15 residues. The CDR3: CASSLRQGMNTEAFF. The CDR3 bases are TGTGCCAGCAGTTTAAGACAGGGGATGAACACTGAAGCTTTCTTT.

This clone was observed a few times. The chain employs TRBV7-2 and TRBJ1-2, with TRBD1 identical over 8 bases. This CDR3 has 15 amino acids. Germline V gene sequence: CDR1 SGHTA, CDR2 FQGNSA. The V gene end was trimmed by 6 bases and the J gene end by 0 bases; junction bases not matched to a gene: 6. The CDR3, as DNA: TGTGCCAGCAGGAAGACAGGGGCTCCTAACTATGGCTACACCTTC. Protein product: CASRKTGAPNYGYTF. Full variable domain (outside the CDR3, taken from reference TRBV7-2 and TRBJ1-2): GAGVSQSPSNKVTEKGKDVELRCDPISGHTALYWYRQSLGQGLEFLIYFQGNSAPDKSGLPSDRFSAERTGGSVSTLTIQRTQQEDSAVYLCASRKTGAPNYGYTFGSGTRLTVV.

The J gene is TRBJ1-3, the V gene TRBV5-4; TRBD1 matches 9 bases. The CDR3 runs to 16 residues. The germline CDR1 and CDR2 sequences are SGHNT and YYREEE (reference sequence). V trimming: 2 bases; J trimming: 2 bases; junction bases outside the gene matches: 5. CDR3 residues: CASSFGTGRAGNTIYF. CDR3 DNA sequence: TGTGCCAGCAGCTTCGGGACAGGGAGGGCTGGAAACACCATATATTTT.

The chain is built from TRBV6-5 and TRBJ2-5, with D perhaps TRBD2 (5 bases). Looked up from germline, CDR1 is MNHEY and CDR2 is SVGAGI. This CDR3 contains 14 residues. V was clipped by 0 bases and J by 5 bases, with 10 bases between them. CDR3 region: CASSYSTGEETQYF. In nucleotides, the CDR3 is TGTGCCAGCAGTTACTCGACCGGGGAGGAGACCCAGTACTTC.

The V gene is TRBV28, the J gene TRBJ1-5; TRBD1 matches at 7 bases. The CDR3 sequence is 16 residues long. Germline-derived CDR1 and CDR2 are MDHEN and SYDVKM. Germline trimming cut 9 bases from V and 5 bases from J; bases unmatched to any gene: 16. CDR3 sequence: CARVHPSGQEDQPQHF. CDR3 coding DNA: TGTGCCAGGGTACATCCTTCCGGACAGGAGGATCAGCCCCAGCATTTT.

V usage is TRBV27 and J usage is TRBJ2-1, with D possibly being TRBD2 (6 bases). Germline CDR1 is MNHEY and CDR2 is SMNVEV (reference sequence). The CDR3 length is 16 residues. The V end was cut by 1 base, the J end by 0 bases, with 10 bases between. The chain's CDR3 is CASSLFGTSSYNEQFF. CDR3 nucleotide sequence: TGTGCCAGCAGTTTATTTGGGACTTCCTCCTACAATGAGCAGTTCTTC.

Remarks on this clone: This sample includes further DNA sequences coding for the same CDR3. The chain couples TRBV15 to TRBJ1-2, with D tentatively TRBD1 (6 bases). CDR3 length: 15 amino acids. The germline V gene has CDR1 LNHNV and CDR2 YYDKDF (reference sequence). V gave up 0 bases and J gave up 4 bases, with 12 bases separating them. The DNA for the CDR3 is TGTGCCACCAGCAGAGATAGGGGACAAGTCTATGGCTACACCTTC. Translating gives CATSRDRGQVYGYTF. Complete variable domain (other parts from reference TRBV15 and TRBJ1-2): DAMVIQNPRYQVTQFGKPVTLSCSQTLNHNVMYWYQQKSSQAPKLLFHYYDKDFNNEADTPDNFQSRRPNTSFCFLDIRSPGLGDTAMYLCATSRDRGQVYGYTFGSGTRLTVV.

The rearrangement uses TRBV28 and TRBJ1-2, with D perhaps matching TRBD1 (6 bases). The CDR3 contains 15 residues. Trimming took off 3 bases at V and 0 bases at J, with 11 bases between the two ends. The germline CDR1 and CDR2 sequences are MDHEN and SYDVKM. Here the CDR3 DNA reads TGTGCCAGCAGTTTGGCGGACAGAGCTAACTATGGCTACACCTTC. This gives the protein CASSLADRANYGYTF.

The chain has TRBV19 and TRBJ1-6; a possible D gene is TRBD1 (6 bases). The CDR3 contains 16 residues. Germline lookup yields CDR1 LNHDA and CDR2 SQIVND (reference sequence). Trimming removed 5 bases from V and 0 bases from J, with 11 bases in between. CDR3 region: CASSRWTDSYNSPLHF. The CDR3 DNA is TGTGCCAGTAGTCGATGGACAGACTCCTATAATTCACCCCTCCACTTT. Full variable domain (remainder filled in from reference TRBV19 and TRBJ1-6): DGGITQSPKYLFRKEGQNVTLSCEQNLNHDAMYWYRQDPGQGLRLIYYSQIVNDFQKGDIAEGYSVSREKKESFPLTVTSAQKNPTAFYLCASSRWTDSYNSPLHFGNGTRLTVT.

The rearrangement links TRBV5-1 to TRBJ2-4; 8 bases match TRBD1. The CDR3 runs 15 residues. Germline lookup yields CDR1 SGHRS and CDR2 YFSETQ. V was pared by 0 bases and J by 6 bases, with 5 bases of the junction left unmatched. The CDR3 spells CASSLGTGSLNIQYF. The CDR3, as DNA: TGCGCCAGCAGCTTGGGGACAGGGTCTCTAAACATTCAGTACTTC.

This clone was observed once. The chain combines TRBV5-4 with TRBJ1-2; D possibly corresponds to TRBD1 (5 bases). The ends were cut back, 3 bases at V and 7 bases at J, with 16 bases in the middle. CDR1 is SGHNT, CDR2 YYREEE, per germline (reference sequence). CDR3 length: 14 residues. CDR3 sequence (DNA): TGTGCCAGCAGCTCCCCGGATCGGGGGGGTGGCTACACCTTC. This encodes CASSSPDRGGGYTF.

This chain joins TRBV13 and TRBJ1-1; 12 nucleotides line up with TRBD1. The junction had 13 bases not matched to a gene; V was cut back by 5 bases and J by 6 bases. The CDR3 length is 17 residues. Per germline, CDR1 PRHDT and CDR2 FYEKMQ (reference sequence). CDR3 sequence: CASSPEGTGGVIPEAFF. The DNA of the CDR3 is TGTGCCAGCAGCCCCGAAGGGACAGGGGGCGTGATCCCTGAAGCTTTCTTT.

This clone has only one observation. The V gene is TRBV6-2 or TRBV6-3, the J gene TRBJ1-2; D may be TRBD1 (5 bases). The ends were cut back, 2 bases at V and 7 bases at J, with 14 bases in the middle. CDR3 size: 14 residues. Germline V gene data show CDR1 as MNHEY and CDR2 as SVGEGT. CDR3 DNA: TGTGCCAGCAGTTACGGGACTACCTTAGGTGGCTACACCTTC. As protein: CASSYGTTLGGYTF.

This clone has a handful of counts. This chain's CDR3 is CASSQDLQGESEQFF. The DNA for the CDR3 is TGCGCCAGCAGCCAAGATCTCCAGGGCGAGAGTGAGCAGTTCTTC. This chain connects TRBV4-1 to TRBJ2-1; TRBD1 might be the D (5 bases). V lost 0 bases to trimming and J lost 9 bases, with 15 bases between them. Germline-derived CDR1 and CDR2 are MGHRA and YSYEKL. The CDR3 has 15 amino acids.

This clone has only one observation. V usage is TRBV9 and J usage is TRBJ2-3; tentative D call: TRBD1 (6 bases). There are 14 residues in the CDR3. The germline V gene has CDR1 SGDLS and CDR2 YYNGEE. Deletions cut 4 bases from V and 2 bases from J, with 11 bases between. CDR3 sequence (DNA): TGTGCCAGCAGCCCGGGACACAACACAGATACGCAGTATTTT. Translated: CASSPGHNTDTQYF.

This rearrangement joins TRBV10-3 to TRBJ1-1; D is unclear. Trimming shortened V by 10 bases and J by 1 base, and 19 bases separated the two germline ends. The CDR3 runs 15 residues. CDR1 ENHRY and CDR2 SYGVKD come from the germline V gene. The CDR3 region has the DNA TGTGCCAGCCAGAGCGGAGCAGCATGGAACACTGAAGCTTTCTTT. Translation: CASQSGAAWNTEAFF.

This chain uses TRBV7-2 with TRBJ2-3; the match to TRBD1 covers 8 bases. Germline V CDR1 and CDR2: SGHTA, FQGNSA. V dropped 6 bases and J dropped 5; count of bases not matched to a gene: 7. The CDR3 extends over 14 amino acids. As DNA, the CDR3 is TGTGCCAGCAGGTTGGACAGGGCTATAGATACGCAGTATTTT. Translation: CASRLDRAIDTQYF.

The chain couples TRBV30 to TRBJ1-2, with D hard to call. V was cut by 0 bases and J by 4 bases, with 9 bases left in between. This CDR3 comprises 13 residues. Germline V lookup: CDR1 GTSNPN, CDR2 SVGIG (reference sequence). The CDR3 region is CAWSVVLSYGYTF. For the CDR3, the DNA is TGTGCCTGGAGTGTGGTCTTGAGCTATGGCTACACCTTC.

The table lists this clone with a count of one. CDR3 amino acids: CASSFSVNTEAFF. CDR3 sequence (DNA): TGTGCCAGCAGCTTTAGTGTCAACACTGAAGCTTTCTTT. The rearrangement uses TRBV7-3 and TRBJ1-1; D call uncertain. The germline V and J ends were trimmed by 3 bases and 2 bases, with 7 bases remaining between them. The CDR3 length is 13 residues. The germline gives CDR1 SGHTA, CDR2 FQGTGA.

The table lists this clone with a count of one. The chain links TRBV7-6 to TRBJ2-7; 7 positions match TRBD2. V lost 3 bases, J lost 4 bases, and 9 bases stayed unmatched. CDR1 SGHVS and CDR2 FNYEAQ come from the germline V gene. This CDR3 is built from 15 residues. The CDR3: CASSFDLSGAYEQYF. The CDR3 DNA reads as TGTGCCAGCAGCTTTGACCTAAGCGGGGCGTACGAGCAGTACTTC.

This chain joins TRBV6-5 and TRBJ1-3; TRBD1 aligns across 8 bases. The CDR3 extends over 14 amino acids. Unmatched junction bases numbered 3, after V lost 7 bases and J lost 1 base. CDR1 and CDR2 (germline): MNHEY, SVGAGI. CDR3 in amino acids: CASKTGGSGNTIYF. As DNA, the CDR3 is TGTGCCAGCAAAACAGGGGGATCTGGAAACACCATATATTTT.

CDR3 residues: CASSGYGSNQPQHF. In nucleotides, the CDR3 is TGTGCCAGCAGCGGATACGGGAGCAATCAGCCCCAGCATTTT. This chain connects TRBV7-2 to TRBJ1-5; D unresolved. V was cut by 5 bases and J by 1 base, with 9 bases left in between. Germline values: CDR1 SGHTA, CDR2 FQGNSA. The CDR3 extends over 14 amino acids.

The gene calls are TRBV7-2 and TRBJ1-2; 9 nucleotides line up with TRBD1. Germline loops: CDR1 SGHTA, CDR2 FQGNSA. There are 16 residues in the CDR3. With 4 bases clipped from V and 4 bases from J, the junction kept 10 bases outside the gene matches. CDR3 residues: CASSSSGTGLGYGYTF. The CDR3 coding sequence is TGTGCCAGCAGCTCTTCCGGGACAGGGCTTGGCTATGGCTACACCTTC.

Written as DNA, the CDR3 is TGTGCCAGCAATGTCGGGGACTTCGGGGGGAACACTGAAGCTTTCTTT. Its translation: CASNVGDFGGNTEAFF. The genes are TRBV2 and TRBJ1-1; D may be TRBD1 (5 bases). Germline V gene data show CDR1 as SNHLY and CDR2 as FYNNEI. V shed 7 bases and J shed 1 base, with 19 bases lying between them. The CDR3 is made up of 16 amino acids.

The V call is TRBV4-2, the J call TRBJ2-3; TRBD2 aligns across 8 bases. CDR1 LGHNA and CDR2 YNFKEQ come from the germline V gene. V shed 3 bases, J shed 1 base, and the junction held 18 bases outside the gene matches. The CDR3 runs 20 residues. CDR3 in amino acids: CASSQSLAGVSMVRTDTQYF. Here the CDR3 DNA reads TGTGCCAGCAGCCAGTCCCTAGCGGGTGTTTCAATGGTACGCACAGATACGCAGTATTTT.

This clone was counted between two and nine times. The V gene is TRBV11-2, the J gene TRBJ1-2; no clear D gene. The CDR3 has 14 residues. V lost 5 bases, J lost 1 base, and 11 bases lay in between. Germline CDR1 reads SGHAT; CDR2 reads FQNNGV. The CDR3 DNA is TGTGCCAGCAGCCCGACGGGTGTTAACTATGGCTACACCTTC. Translation gives CASSPTGVNYGYTF. Variable domain in full (rest from reference TRBV11-2 and TRBJ1-2): EAGVAQSPRYKIIEKRQSVAFWCNPISGHATLYWYQQILGQGPKLLIQFQNNGVVDDSQLPKDRFSAERLKGVDSTLKIQPAKLEDSAVYLCASSPTGVNYGYTFGSGTRLTVV.

The chain is built from TRBV27 and TRBJ1-4, with D hard to call. The CDR3 contains 15 residues. CDR1 and CDR2 (germline): MNHEY, SMNVEV (reference sequence). V was cut by 6 bases and J by 3 bases, with 14 bases left in between. The CDR3 region is CASSELGRANEKLFF. In DNA, the CDR3 is TGTGCCAGCAGCGAGTTAGGGAGGGCTAATGAAAAACTGTTTTTT.

CDR3 coding DNA: TGTGCCAGCTCACCGACTAGCGGCTCCTACAATGAGCAGTTCTTC. Translated, it gives CASSPTSGSYNEQFF. The gene calls are TRBV18 and TRBJ2-1; 9 bases are shared with TRBD2. Trimming took 3 bases from V and 0 from J; bases not matched to a gene: 0. Per germline, CDR1 KGHSH and CDR2 LQKENI. The CDR3 sequence is 15 residues long.

V gene TRBV6-6 combines with J gene TRBJ1-5; D perhaps matches TRBD1 (5 bases). Germline-derived CDR1 and CDR2 are MNHNY and SVGAGI (reference sequence). The CDR3 covers 14 residues. V was pared by 1 base and J by 2 bases, with 6 bases between. In DNA, the CDR3 is TGTGCCAGCAGTTACTTACAGGGCAATCAGCCCCAGCATTTT. Its protein is CASSYLQGNQPQHF.